Listed below are T cell receptor beta chains from one sample, sequenced in a study of patients and donors after allogeneic stem cell transplantation. TCRdb re-called the RT-PCR reads through MiXCR, storing one row per CDR3 protein. The repertoire holds a few thousand distinct CDR3 sequences, 3% to 4.5% seen once, with roughly 36% in the top ten. The sequencing input was blood, either unsorted or a sorted T cell fraction (not recorded which). Receptors originate from a human donor who was either an allogeneic HSCT recipient or a stem cell or donor lymphocyte infusion donor (not recorded which). It is not recorded whose cells these are; they may come from a transplant donor. CDR3s leave out the opening cysteine and the closing phenylalanine or tryptophan. The D gene is left open where the match is weak.

J,V,D,CDR3
TRBJ1-1,TRBV5-6,.,ASNLRRAAWAEAF
TRBJ2-3,TRBV12-3/TRBV12-4,.,ASSLIRDGTDTQY
TRBJ2-3,TRBV14,.,ASSQDLAADTQY
TRBJ1-5,TRBV7-2,TRBD1,ASSFSRDRVGQPQH
TRBJ2-3,TRBV19,TRBD2,ASSKKGLAGDTQY
TRBJ2-7,TRBV11-1,TRBD2,ASSYPQPGGSYEQY
TRBJ2-7,TRBV20-1,.,SVSIGVYEQY
TRBJ2-7,TRBV12-3/TRBV12-4,.,ASSFQDSYEQY
TRBJ1-2,TRBV11-2,.,ASSLDIRGIGYGYT
TRBJ2-5,TRBV9,TRBD1,ASSVEDRGSETQY
TRBJ1-2,TRBV3-1,TRBD1,ASSRQGQAGLNYGYT
TRBJ2-7,TRBV6-5,TRBD2,ASSYELAGYEQY
TRBJ2-3,TRBV12-3/TRBV12-4,.,ATQSLGTANTDTQY
TRBJ2-1,TRBV5-1,TRBD1,ASSLEGQKYNEQF
TRBJ1-1,TRBV20-1,.,SAGTEAF
TRBJ2-7,TRBV5-1,TRBD2,ASKDRASGDYEQY
TRBJ1-2,TRBV6-5,.,ASSPSVANYGYT
TRBJ2-7,TRBV29-1,TRBD2,SVQLEWGSGGFCEQY